This T cell receptor beta chain was observed in a study of blood T cell repertoires in COVID-19. Study background: The samples span acute and convalescent COVID-19 from the United States, Italy and Spain.

V shed 4 bases and J 0 bases; nucleotides not matched to a gene: 7. The germline V gene has CDR1 MNHNS and CDR2 SASEGT. The CDR3 contains 18 residues. Here immunoSEQ multiplex PCR was the method, and the copy in TCRdb shows in-frame clones only, minus some. The data show a few hundred thousand clones, with around 90% seen just once and 0.7% to 0.85% held by the top ten. The genes are TRBV6-1 and TRBJ2-1, with 12 bases that match TRBD2. The sequence derives from a woman aged 25 to 39 with acute or convalescent COVID-19. Sequencing used peripheral blood. Here the CDR3 reads CASSGTSGIPSSYNEQFF. CDR3 nucleotides: TGTGCCAGCAGTGGGACTAGCGGGATCCCGAGCTCCTACAATGAGCAGTTCTTC.